The present entry profiles one T cell receptor (beta chain) with its context. The length of the CDR3 is 14 residues. Germline CDR1 SGDLS, CDR2 YYNGEE. With V trimmed by 3 bases and J by 5 bases, 7 bases remained unmatched. Repertoires were generated with immunoSEQ multiplex PCR, while TCRdb's copy carries only in-frame clones and drops some. The data hold around 370,000 clones, with 88% observed a single time. This entry belongs to a study of blood T cell repertoires in COVID-19. Across the whole study: Acute-phase and convalescent COVID-19 samples originated in the United States, Italy and Spain.

The chain has TRBV9 and TRBJ2-5, with 7 positions matching TRBD2. The receptor was derived from a woman in her 70s with COVID-19, enrolled during active disease. Sample: peripheral blood. CDR3 region: CASSAWVSGETQYF. The DNA of the CDR3 is TGTGCCAGCAGCGCATGGGTTAGCGGGGAGACCCAGTACTTC.